This T cell receptor (beta chain) was sequenced for a study of long-term antiretroviral therapy in people with HIV. This clone was seen more than once but under ten times. No antigen is known for it. Study-wide results and caveats: Viral resistance, ART adherence and therapy changes all lacked available data.

They ran version v3.0 of the immunoSEQ assay at survey level. The method was immunoSEQ multiplex PCR; TCRdb's version includes in-frame clones alone and lacks a portion of them. The sample shows tens of thousands of clones, approximately 88% of them seen only once. Germline values: CDR1 SGHRS, CDR2 YFSETQ. V lost 1 base and J 1 base, leaving 5 bases between the germline ends. This CDR3 is 13 amino acids long. Here the sequenced sample was unsorted PBMCs, taken 1.2 years after starting antiretroviral therapy. The receptor comes from a woman aged 40 to 50 with HIV. The chain combines TRBV5-1 with TRBJ1-2; no clear D. CDR3 sequence (DNA): TGCGCCAGCAGCTTGTCAGATAACTATGGCTACACCTTC. Protein sequence: CASSLSDNYGYTF.